One TCR beta chain is described in this entry. Its cognate antigen is unknown. This entry belongs to a study of early stage breast cancer tumors. Findings and caveats of the study: Unsorted bulk genomic DNA sequencing lacked pairing and functional marker data. Comparing each tissue with blood distinguished tumor from normal in 14 of 16 patients. Most shared enriched TCRB sequences were commonly generated ones.

Germline CDR1 reads MNHNS; CDR2 reads SASEGT. The germline V and J ends were trimmed by 2 bases and 5 bases, with 18 bases remaining between them. This CDR3 contains 16 residues. The data were produced by immunoSEQ multiplex PCR, yet TCRdb's version contains in-frame clones alone and is incomplete. The sample lists about 29,000 clones; roughly 81% were seen once. The material sequenced was blood. V and J are TRBV6-1 and TRBJ1-1; no definite D call. This sequence originates from a person aged 45 to 59 with breast cancer. The CDR3: CASSEYKGRARTEAFF. CDR3 bases: TGTGCCAGCAGTGAATACAAGGGTAGGGCGAGGACTGAAGCTTTCTTT.